This T cell receptor beta chain came from a study of blood T cell repertoires in COVID-19. Per the authors' pipeline: Counts of nucleated cells, estimated from reference gene primer amplification, were obtained. TCRdb keeps only in-frame clones here, not all; method: immunoSEQ multiplex PCR. V, J and clone size reflect that table, while D and trimming were determined from the DNA. The sample includes 180,000 or so clones, approximately 80% of them seen just once. Participant age was roughly 18 to 90 years, and participants resided in fewer than 25 US areas. Cohort assignment relied on participant-reported clinical history. This TCR was sampled from a man in his 60s who had been exposed to COVID-19. The specimen was PBMCs or T cells enriched from blood (not recorded which).

The CDR3 region has the DNA TGTGCCAGCAGCCTCCTTGATACGCAGTATTTT. This gives the protein CASSLLDTQYF. The chain links TRBV6-2 or TRBV6-3 to TRBJ2-3; D is unresolved. CDR3 length: 11 residues. Between the trimmed V and J ends, which lost 6 bases and 6 bases, there was a span of 7 bases. CDR1 and CDR2 from the germline V gene are MNHEY and SVGEGT.